This entry describes one T cell receptor beta chain. Its matching antigen is unknown. The data derive from a study of breast tumors, draining lymph nodes, adjacent tissues. This CDR3 region has 15 residues. The ends lost 6 bases at V and 9 bases at J; junction bases unmatched: 6. Germline V lookup: CDR1 SNHLY, CDR2 FYNNEI. TCRdb re-called the multiplex PCR reads with MiXCR, one entry per CDR3 protein. The data show 6,500 to 7,500 distinct CDR3 sequences, 43% seen once. Study-wide points: Tumors had less TCR diversity than lymph nodes, more than nontumor tissue. The lymph node origin of tumor T cells was framed as consistent with a hypothesis, not demonstrated. Data fit most tumor T cells coming from lymph node, expanding in tumor. Luminal-like breast cancer showed significantly greater tumor-nontumor repertoire similarity than basal-like breast cancer did.

The J gene is TRBJ1-6, the V gene TRBV2, with 12 bases matching TRBD1. What was sequenced was tumor-adjacent breast tissue. The clonotype originates from a female donor with breast cancer. Some clones in this sample may be carry-over from other donors' samples. The CDR3 reads CASSEGQGARSPLHF. DNA for the CDR3: TGTGCCAGCAGCGAGGGACAGGGGGCGCGTTCACCCCTCCACTTT.